This T cell receptor (beta chain) was sequenced in a study of blood T cells in healthy people across ages. From germline, CDR1 is MDHEN and CDR2 SYDVKM. Trimming stripped 10 bases from V and 6 bases from J, with 22 bases between. This CDR3 spans 14 amino acids. The second PCR ran about 7 to 12 cycles with a sample-barcoded 5' primer and J-beta primers. TCRdb processed the 5' RACE reads anew with MiXCR; each CDR3 protein has one entry. The sample carries 600,000 to 1,000,000 distinct CDR3 sequences, 25% recorded once. These data were likewise used in another study, on T cells of mothers and their children. That report adds: A few healthy Caucasian mothers gave samples, and so did their six children. With the M1S primer of the second PCR, sample barcodes and 2-4 random nucleotides were added.

The rearrangement joins TRBV28 to TRBJ2-7; D is perhaps TRBD1 or TRBD2 (5 bases each). The sequenced sample was blood. The TCR comes from a boy aged 10-17 years in good health. DNA of the CDR3: TGTGCCACCCACTATATGCAGGGACGTCTCGAGCAGTACTTC. Translating gives CATHYMQGRLEQYF.